The T cell receptor (beta chain) described here comes from a study of shared clonotypes between healthy human individuals. Across the whole study: Donors consisted of two women and a few men between 18 and 49.

Each of the donors was a healthy adult who was HIV-negative and had not had a recent acute infection or vaccination. Overall study results and limits: Naive subsets typically showed greater estimated richness than memory subsets. Non-shared clonotypes showed lower generation probabilities than clonotypes common to all four donors.

On this clone itself: Its matching antigen is unknown.

Profiled with immunoSEQ multiplex PCR; TCRdb holds only in-frame clones, not every one. The sample holds roughly 2.5 million clones, around 94% seen once. In germline, CDR1 is SGHRS, CDR2 YFSETQ. The CDR3 is made up of 16 amino acids. Trimming removed 0 bases at V and 4 bases at J, with 14 bases between. The source of this sequence is a man aged 18 to 35 in good health. Input material: naive CD4+ T cells sorted from blood. As for subset: CD45RA+ positively selected. V usage is TRBV5-1 and J usage is TRBJ1-5, with D perhaps TRBD1 (6 bases). CDR3 protein: CASSLGGRGPNQPQHF. The CDR3 DNA reads as TGCGCCAGCAGCTTGGGGGGCAGGGGCCCAAATCAGCCCCAGCATTTT.